Shown below are 24 T cell receptor beta chains from a single sample sequenced in a study of resident and recirculating memory T cells in vitiligo (dated by TCRdb to 2017 to 2018). Library creation used the immunoSEQ multiplex PCR assay. Held by TCRdb, this immuneACCESS table contains in-frame sequences only and omits some clones. Under half of the omission traces to an unresolved V gene where checked; the cause of the rest is unknown. The sample data list 75,000 to 85,000 clones, and 90% to 95% of these were observed just once. Of the sample, about 5% falls within the top ten clones. Sequenced sample: blood. These receptors came from a male donor with vitiligo.

This rearrangement joins TRBV6-5 to TRBJ1-1, with 10 bases aligning to TRBD1. The CDR3 has 15 amino acids. The germline V gene encodes CDR1 MNHEY and CDR2 SVGAGI. The junction had 7 bases not matched to a gene; V was cut back by 5 bases and J by 4 bases. CDR3 coding DNA: TGTGCCAGCAGTCAGGGACAGGGGAGAAGCACTGAAGCTTTCTTT. Encoded protein: CASSQGQGRSTEAFF.

The chain links TRBV30 to TRBJ2-3; D is possibly TRBD1 (6 bases). Germline assignment: CDR1 GTSNPN and CDR2 SVGIG (reference sequence). The CDR3 totals 12 residues. V lost 0 bases and J lost 5, with 6 bases in between. The DNA of the CDR3 is TGTGCCTGGAGTGTACAGGGAGATACGCAGTATTTT. Protein product: CAWSVQGDTQYF.

This clone was picked up one time. The V call is TRBV27, the J call TRBJ1-5; 7 positions match TRBD1. Germline V gene data show CDR1 as MNHEY and CDR2 as SMNVEV (reference sequence). Losses at the gene ends were 6 bases for V and 4 bases for J; bases not matched to a gene: 3. The CDR3 length is 13 residues. The CDR3 nucleotides read TGTGCCAGCAGGGGGACAGCTAATCAGCCCCAGCATTTT. Its translation is CASRGTANQPQHF.

This chain links TRBV30 with TRBJ2-7; 7 bases are a match to TRBD2. The germline V gene encodes CDR1 GTSNPN and CDR2 SVGIG (reference sequence). Losses at the gene ends were 7 bases for V and 7 bases for J; bases not matched to a gene: 16. The CDR3 is 14 residues long. CDR3: CASDRRGVRGEQYF. For the CDR3, the DNA is TGTGCCTCCGATCGCCGGGGGGTCAGAGGGGAGCAGTACTTC.

The J gene is TRBJ1-1, the V gene TRBV2; no reliable D call. CDR1 SNHLY and CDR2 FYNNEI come from the germline V gene. This CDR3 spans 13 amino acids. Trimming took 6 bases from V and 4 from J, leaving 12 bases between them. The CDR3 spells CASRPGFGTEAFF. In nucleotides, the CDR3 is TGTGCCAGCAGACCCGGGTTCGGCACTGAAGCTTTCTTT.

The V and J genes are TRBV28 and TRBJ2-5; D is undetermined. Germline V gene sequence: CDR1 MDHEN, CDR2 SYDVKM. The V and J ends lost 3 bases and 5 bases respectively, with 13 bases between them. This CDR3 has 14 residues. The CDR3 DNA reads TGTGCCAGCAGTTTGCGAGAGTACGGGGAGACCCAGTACTTC. This encodes CASSLREYGETQYF.

The count of this clone is one. The V gene is TRBV5-8, the J gene TRBJ2-7; possibly TRBD2 for D (5 bases). Germline V CDR1 and CDR2: SGHTS, YDEGEE. The CDR3 runs to 14 residues. V was trimmed by 4 bases and J by 0 bases, leaving 11 bases between them. The CDR3 coding sequence is TGTGCCAGCAGCCTCCCGGGGTTCTCCTACGAGCAGTACTTC. Protein: CASSLPGFSYEQYF.

V is TRBV7-9 and J is TRBJ1-2; a possible D gene is TRBD1 (5 bases). The CDR3 length is 13 residues. Germline V gene lookup returns CDR1 SEHNR and CDR2 FQNEAQ (reference sequence). The V end lost 5 bases, the J end lost 2 bases, and 9 bases lay between the germline ends. The CDR3 reads CASSPTANYGYTF. The CDR3, as DNA: TGTGCCAGCAGCCCGACAGCAAACTATGGCTACACCTTC.

This clone was detected only once. The germline gene is not matched at one end of the junction; a read error may be the cause. The rearrangement uses TRBV5-1 and TRBJ1-1; D might be TRBD1 (6 bases). CDR1 and CDR2 (germline): SGHRS, YFSETQ. The CDR3 totals 13 residues. CDR3 amino acids: CASSWGGSPEAFF. CDR3 bases: TGCGCCAGCAGCTGGGGGGGCTCTCCTGAGGCTTTCTTT.

The chain is built from TRBV28 and TRBJ1-1, with no clear D. CDR3 size: 12 residues. V dropped 5 bases and J dropped 6 bases, with 10 bases sitting between them. Germline V gene lookup returns CDR1 MDHEN and CDR2 SYDVKM. This CDR3 reads CASSGGRAEAFF. The CDR3 DNA is TGTGCCAGCAGTGGAGGGAGGGCTGAAGCTTTCTTT.

The chain uses TRBV6-5 and TRBJ1-1; no clear D. V was trimmed by 2 bases and J by 4 bases, leaving 14 bases between them. Per germline, CDR1 MNHEY and CDR2 SVGAGI. CDR3 length: 15 amino acids. The CDR3 spells CASSYDREVGTEAFF. The CDR3 DNA is TGTGCCAGCAGTTACGACCGGGAAGTGGGCACTGAAGCTTTCTTT.

This chain links TRBV6-5 with TRBJ2-1, with 7 nucleotides matching TRBD2. The CDR3 consists of 13 residues. The V segment lost 5 bases and the J segment 7 bases; nucleotides outside the gene matches: 5. Germline V lookup: CDR1 MNHEY, CDR2 SVGAGI. Here the CDR3 reads CASSQTSSNEQFF. The CDR3 nucleotides are TGTGCCAGCAGTCAGACTAGCAGTAATGAGCAGTTCTTC.

The chain joins TRBV28 to TRBJ1-1; D may be TRBD1 (5 bases). The germline V and J ends were trimmed by 2 bases and 0 bases, with 10 bases remaining between them. Germline-derived CDR1 and CDR2 are MDHEN and SYDVKM. The CDR3 runs to 15 residues. This chain's CDR3 is CASSLQGRMNTEAFF. In DNA form, the CDR3 reads TGTGCCAGCAGTTTACAGGGCAGGATGAACACTGAAGCTTTCTTT.

This chain connects TRBV15 to TRBJ1-1; possibly TRBD1 for D (5 bases). V lost 4 bases, J lost 1 base, and 13 bases lay in between. CDR3 length: 15 residues. Germline V CDR1 and CDR2: LNHNV, YYDKDF (reference sequence). The CDR3 DNA is TGTGCCACCAGCAAAGGCGGGGGATCGAACACTGAAGCTTTCTTT. Its protein is CATSKGGGSNTEAFF.

This chain links TRBV7-9 with TRBJ2-7; perhaps TRBD1 as D (6 bases). The CDR3 consists of 15 residues. CDR1 is SEHNR and CDR2 is FQNEAQ in the germline V gene (reference sequence). V gave up 6 bases and J gave up 6 bases, with 21 bases separating them. Here the CDR3 reads CASSLRTEVLAEQYF. For the CDR3, the DNA is TGTGCCAGCAGTCTAAGGACAGAGGTTCTCGCCGAGCAGTACTTC. Combining the CDR3 with reference TRBV7-9 and TRBJ2-7 gives the whole variable domain DTGVSQNPRHKITKRGQNVTFRCDPISEHNRLYWYRQTLGQGPEFLTYFQNEAQLEKSRLLSDRFSAERPKGSFSTLEIQRTEQGDSAMYLCASSLRTEVLAEQYFGPGTRLTVT.

The gene calls are TRBV12-5 and TRBJ2-2; maybe TRBD1 (5 bases). CDR1 and CDR2 (germline): LGHNT, FRNRAP. This CDR3 has 13 amino acids. Trimming shortened V by 5 bases and J by 5 bases, and 9 bases separated the two germline ends. As DNA, the CDR3 is TGTGCTAGTGGTAATCAGGGAACCGGGGAGCTGTTTTTT. The encoded protein is CASGNQGTGELFF.

The DNA of the CDR3 is TGTGCCAGCAGCTTGTGGGGGACAGGAAACAATGAGCAGTTCTTC. Translation gives CASSLWGTGNNEQFF. The chain is built from TRBV5-6 and TRBJ2-1, with 8 bases that match TRBD1. V lost 1 base and J lost 5; bases outside the gene matches: 5. Germline CDR1 SGHDT, CDR2 YYEEEE. The CDR3 loop spans 15 amino acids.

This clone was seen a single time. This rearrangement joins TRBV6-5 to TRBJ2-1; 10 bases agree with TRBD1. The CDR3 covers 15 residues. Germline CDR1 MNHEY, CDR2 SVGAGI. Trimming took 5 bases from V and 2 from J; bases not matched to a gene: 3. CDR3 in amino acids: CASSTGTGAYNEQFF. CDR3 nucleotides: TGTGCCAGCAGTACCGGGACAGGGGCCTACAATGAGCAGTTCTTC.

This sequence joins TRBV5-8 and TRBJ2-5; D might be TRBD2 (5 bases). The germline V and J ends were trimmed by 0 bases and 5 bases, with 8 bases remaining between them. The germline V gene encodes CDR1 SGHTS and CDR2 YDEGEE. The CDR3 runs 13 residues. As DNA, the CDR3 is TGTGCCAGCAGCTTGGAGGGCGGGGAGACCCAGTACTTC. It translates to CASSLEGGETQYF.

The genes are TRBV6-5 and TRBJ2-2; D is uncertain. The germline V gene has CDR1 MNHEY and CDR2 SVGAGI. This CDR3 is 13 amino acids long. The V gene lost 6 bases and the J gene lost 3 bases, with 8 bases spanning the gap. DNA of the CDR3: TGTGCCAGCAGCTACACAGACACCGGGGAGCTGTTTTTT. It translates to CASSYTDTGELFF.

V gene TRBV5-1 combines with J gene TRBJ2-7, with D tentatively TRBD1 (7 bases). CDR3 length: 16 amino acids. V lost 3 bases and J 3 bases, leaving 19 bases between the germline ends. Germline V CDR1 and CDR2: SGHRS, YFSETQ. The CDR3 sequence is CASSWGRWRGLYEQYF. The CDR3 nucleotides are TGCGCCAGCAGCTGGGGGCGGTGGAGGGGGCTCTACGAGCAGTACTTC.

This rearrangement joins TRBV2 to TRBJ2-3; TRBD2 aligns across 12 bases. V dropped 4 bases and J dropped 8; count of bases not matched to a gene: 16. From germline, CDR1 is SNHLY and CDR2 FYNNEI. This CDR3 has 18 residues. In DNA form, the CDR3 reads TGTGCCAGCAGTGGCCCAAGGGCTAGCGGGAGGGCCTTAGGTACGCAGTATTTT. It is translated as CASSGPRASGRALGTQYF.

The V call is TRBV5-1, the J call TRBJ2-1; 10 bases align to TRBD2. V gave up 7 bases and J gave up 4 bases; unmatched junction bases: 5. The V gene's germline CDR1 is SGHRS and CDR2 YFSETQ. CDR3 length equals 14 residues. This CDR3 is CASFPSGSYNEQFF. CDR3 nucleotides: TGCGCCAGCTTCCCTAGCGGGAGTTACAATGAGCAGTTCTTC.

V usage is TRBV14 and J usage is TRBJ2-7; 8 nucleotides agree with TRBD1. The CDR3 spans 13 residues. Germline trimming cut 4 bases from V and 7 bases from J; bases unmatched to any gene: 6. Germline V gene lookup returns CDR1 SGHDN and CDR2 FVKESK. CDR3 region: CASSRGQGREQYF. The CDR3 bases are TGTGCCAGCAGCCGTGGACAGGGCCGGGAGCAGTACTTC.